Shown below are 4 T cell receptor beta chains from a single sample sequenced in a study of technical replicates of blood from several donors. Repertoires were generated with immunoSEQ multiplex PCR, while TCRdb's copy carries only in-frame clones and drops some. The data hold roughly 70,000 clones, with 90% to 95% observed a single time. Sequencing was done on a sample of T cells isolated from PBMCs. The receptors derive from a human donor in good health.

This chain connects TRBV11-2 to TRBJ1-1; the D is unclear. The CDR3 length is 14 residues. V was shortened by 1 base and J by 4 bases, with 10 bases between the two germline ends. Germline V gene lookup returns CDR1 SGHAT and CDR2 FQNNGV. The CDR3 loop reads CASSLGHQGTEAFF. CDR3 nucleotides: TGTGCCAGCAGCTTAGGACACCAAGGCACTGAAGCTTTCTTT.

The chain couples TRBV4-2 to TRBJ2-7, with D perhaps matching TRBD2 (6 bases). Germline V lookup: CDR1 LGHNA, CDR2 YNFKEQ. The CDR3 has 14 residues. Deletions cut 1 base from V and 4 bases from J, with 11 bases between. The CDR3 region is CASSQASSGYEQYF. The CDR3 coding sequence is TGTGCCAGCAGCCAAGCAAGTAGCGGATACGAGCAGTACTTC.

This chain uses TRBV9 with TRBJ2-2; D is unclear. The germline gives CDR1 SGDLS, CDR2 YYNGEE. The CDR3 consists of 13 residues. Between the trimmed V and J ends, which lost 0 bases and 3 bases, there was a span of 3 bases. The CDR3 reads CASSVVDTGELFF. The CDR3 nucleotides are TGTGCCAGCAGCGTAGTAGACACCGGGGAGCTGTTTTTT.

The genes are TRBV6-5 and TRBJ2-1; 7 bases fit TRBD1. The V segment lost 5 bases and the J segment 2 bases; nucleotides outside the gene matches: 3. The germline gives CDR1 MNHEY, CDR2 SVGAGI. The CDR3 sequence is 14 residues long. CDR3: CASSDGTAYNEQFF. The CDR3 DNA follows: TGTGCCAGCAGTGACGGGACAGCCTACAATGAGCAGTTCTTC.